This T cell receptor beta chain was retrieved from a study of blood T cell repertoires in COVID-19. Background on the study: Whether acute or convalescent, the COVID-19 samples came from the United States, Italy and Spain. The analysed material was cDNA or gDNA that came from T cells, B-cell-depleted T cells, or PBMCs.

Measured with immunoSEQ multiplex PCR; TCRdb has only the in-frame clones, and not every one. The table lists approximately 500,000 clones, around nine tenths of them singletons. This clone was seen only once. Trimming left V 2 bases short and J 1 base short, with 14 bases between. The CDR3 is 16 amino acids. Looked up from germline, CDR1 is MGHDK and CDR2 is SYGVNS. Participant-given clinical history determined each cohort assignment. Recovered status applied to Cohort 3 donors who had two consecutive negative PCRs. It also applied to those with clearance or with symptom resolution. The sequenced sample was PBMCs or T cells enriched from blood (not recorded which). V gene TRBV25-1 combines with J gene TRBJ1-1; D gene uncertain. This TCR came from a woman between 40 and 55 years old who had recovered from COVID-19. CDR3 coding DNA: TGTGCCAGCAGTGAAGCGGGCCGACGGGGGAACACTGAAGCTTTCTTT. This encodes CASSEAGRRGNTEAFF.